These 29 T cell receptor beta chains were all obtained from the same sample, sequenced in a study of blood T cell repertoires in COVID-19. TCRdb's table, derived via immunoSEQ multiplex PCR, lists solely in-frame clones and lacks some. The data contain 150,000 or so clones, about 88% of them singletons. The sequenced sample consisted of PBMCs or T cells enriched from blood (not recorded which). The receptors derive from a woman between 45 and 60 years old who had recovered from COVID-19.

In this sample, this clone turned up once. CDR3 coding DNA: TGTGCCAGCAACCCAATGGGACAGTCTGAAGCTTTCTTT. Translating gives CASNPMGQSEAFF. The chain uses TRBV6-5 and TRBJ1-1, with 7 bases fitting TRBD1. The junction had 8 bases not matched to a gene; V was cut back by 7 bases and J by 6 bases. Germline V gene sequence: CDR1 MNHEY, CDR2 SVGAGI. CDR3 length: 13 residues.

The V call is TRBV9, the J call TRBJ2-3; 8 bases are shared with TRBD2. The V gene's germline CDR1 is SGDLS and CDR2 YYNGEE. J lost 0 bases, V lost 0 bases, and 9 bases had no gene match. This CDR3 region has 18 residues. CDR3 in amino acids: CASSVGLAITTSTDTQYF. As DNA, the CDR3 is TGTGCCAGCAGCGTAGGACTAGCGATCACAACTAGCACAGATACGCAGTATTTT.

This chain uses TRBV28 with TRBJ2-4; maybe TRBD2 (6 bases). From germline, CDR1 is MDHEN and CDR2 SYDVKM. This CDR3 region has 13 residues. Trimming shortened V by 6 bases and J by 9 bases, and 15 bases separated the two germline ends. DNA for the CDR3: TGTGCCAGCAGCACCAGGACTAATGCCATTCAGTACTTC. Protein product: CASSTRTNAIQYF. The entire variable domain, with the rest obtained from reference TRBV28 and TRBJ2-4, is as follows: DVKVTQSSRYLVKRTGEKVFLECVQDMDHENMFWYRQDPGLGLRLIYFSYDVKMKEKGDIPEGYSVSREKKERFSLILESASTNQTSMYLCASSTRTNAIQYFGAGTRLSVL.

V usage is TRBV27 and J usage is TRBJ2-3, with 14 bases lining up with TRBD2. This CDR3 spans 14 amino acids. Per germline, CDR1 MNHEY and CDR2 SMNVEV (reference sequence). After removal of 5 bases from V and 10 bases from J, the junction contained 5 bases not matched to a gene. CDR3 bases: TGTGCCAGCAGTCCTTTGGGACTAGCGGGAGCGCAGTATTTT. This encodes CASSPLGLAGAQYF.

The genes are TRBV5-5 and TRBJ2-7, with D hard to call. Germline lookup yields CDR1 SGHKS and CDR2 YYEKEE (reference sequence). The CDR3 has 15 amino acids. The germline V and J ends were trimmed by 0 bases and 4 bases, with 14 bases remaining between them. The CDR3 sequence is CASSLGLPKIYEQYF. In DNA form, the CDR3 reads TGTGCCAGCAGCTTGGGACTCCCTAAGATATACGAGCAGTACTTC.

CDR3 in amino acids: CASSPIDRGNTGELFF. CDR3 coding DNA: TGTGCCAGCAGTCCAATAGACAGGGGGAACACCGGGGAGCTGTTTTTT. The rearrangement uses TRBV27 and TRBJ2-2; TRBD1 agrees at 8 bases. The germline V gene encodes CDR1 MNHEY and CDR2 SMNVEV (reference sequence). This CDR3 has 16 amino acids. The J segment lost 1 base and the V segment lost 5 bases, leaving 6 bases of the junction unmatched.

The chain combines TRBV27 with TRBJ2-1; no clear D. Trimming left V 7 bases short and J 4 bases short, with 8 bases between. This CDR3 is 12 amino acids long. Germline V gene sequence: CDR1 MNHEY, CDR2 SMNVEV (reference sequence). This CDR3 reads CASKSPYNEQFF. CDR3 sequence (DNA): TGTGCCAGCAAGAGTCCATACAATGAGCAGTTCTTC.

This clone occurred once. The chain has TRBV19 and TRBJ1-5, with a weak D call TRBD1 (6 bases). CDR3 length: 15 residues. Germline loops: CDR1 LNHDA, CDR2 SQIVND (reference sequence). V gave up 1 base and J gave up 7 bases, with 14 bases separating them. The CDR3 nucleotides are TGTGCCAGTAGTATAGGACAGGTTGGGGGCCAGCCCCAGCATTTT. It specifies CASSIGQVGGQPQHF.

J is TRBJ2-5 and V is TRBV11-2; D ambiguous. This CDR3 spans 14 amino acids. Germline CDR1 SGHAT, CDR2 FQNNGV. V was pared by 1 base and J by 5 bases, with 11 bases between. This CDR3 is CASSLVYSSETQYF. The CDR3, as DNA: TGTGCCAGCAGCTTAGTCTATAGTAGCGAGACCCAGTACTTC. Drawing the rest from reference TRBV11-2 and TRBJ2-5, the complete variable domain is EAGVAQSPRYKIIEKRQSVAFWCNPISGHATLYWYQQILGQGPKLLIQFQNNGVVDDSQLPKDRFSAERLKGVDSTLKIQPAKLEDSAVYLCASSLVYSSETQYFGPGTRLLVL.

This chain connects TRBV7-9 to TRBJ2-2, with D perhaps matching TRBD2 (5 bases). This CDR3 has 17 residues. Germline V lookup: CDR1 SEHNR, CDR2 FQNEAQ (reference sequence). Trimming cost V 1 base and J 2 bases, with 14 bases left between them. The CDR3: CASSLGSGSVNTGELFF. The CDR3 DNA sequence: TGTGCCAGCAGCTTAGGGAGCGGTTCTGTAAACACCGGGGAGCTGTTTTTT.

This clone was seen a single time. This chain uses TRBV30 with TRBJ1-2; D is perhaps TRBD1 (6 bases). CDR1 is GTSNPN, CDR2 SVGIG, per germline (reference sequence). Trimming pared 1 base from V and 4 bases from J, leaving 7 bases between. The CDR3 spans 12 residues. This CDR3 is CAWSEGGYGYTF. The DNA of the CDR3 is TGTGCCTGGAGTGAAGGGGGCTATGGCTACACCTTC.

This chain joins TRBV29-1 and TRBJ2-7; D call uncertain. The V gene lost 3 bases and the J gene lost 0 bases, with 6 bases spanning the gap. The CDR3 contains 12 residues. Germline assignment: CDR1 SQVTM and CDR2 ANQGSEA. CDR3 in DNA: TGCAGCGTTGAGGTCAGCTCCTACGAGCAGTACTTC. Protein product: CSVEVSSYEQYF.

The V and J genes are TRBV9 and TRBJ2-1; TRBD1 is a possible D gene (5 bases). In germline, CDR1 is SGDLS, CDR2 YYNGEE. Trimming took off 1 base at V and 8 bases at J, with 19 bases between the two ends. The CDR3 has 16 residues. As DNA, the CDR3 is TGTGCCAGCAGCGTAAGGAATGGGGCTCTCAAGGATGAGCAGTTCTTC. Its protein product is CASSVRNGALKDEQFF. The full variable domain, in which reference TRBV9 and TRBJ2-1 provide the parts outside the CDR3, is DSGVTQTPKHLITATGQRVTLRCSPRSGDLSVYWYQQSLDQGLQFLIQYYNGEERAKGNILERFSAQQFPDLHSELNLSSLELGDSALYFCASSVRNGALKDEQFFGPGTRLTVL.

The V gene is TRBV14, the J gene TRBJ2-1, with 7 bases identical to TRBD2. Germline V CDR1 and CDR2: SGHDN, FVKESK. With 0 bases clipped from V and 10 bases from J, the junction kept 0 bases outside the gene matches. The CDR3 extends over 12 amino acids. Written as DNA, the CDR3 is TGTGCCAGCAGCCAAGACGGGGGGGAGCAGTTCTTC. As protein: CASSQDGGEQFF. The full variable domain, with the rest looked up from reference TRBV14 and TRBJ2-1, is EAGVTQFPSHSVIEKGQTVTLRCDPISGHDNLYWYRRVMGKEIKFLLHFVKESKQDESGMPNNRFLAERTGGTYSTLKVQPAELEDSGVYFCASSQDGGEQFFGPGTRLTVL.

The chain is built from TRBV7-9 and TRBJ2-5; 9 nucleotides match TRBD2. In germline, CDR1 is SEHNR, CDR2 FQNEAQ (reference sequence). The J segment lost 2 bases and the V segment lost 2 bases, leaving 3 bases of the junction unmatched. The CDR3 contains 15 residues. The CDR3 protein is CASSLPLAGQETQYF. DNA of the CDR3: TGTGCCAGCAGCTTACCCCTAGCGGGGCAAGAGACCCAGTACTTC.

This sequence joins TRBV19 and TRBJ2-4, with a possible D match to TRBD2 (5 bases). The CDR3 consists of 13 residues. CDR1 is LNHDA, CDR2 SQIVND, per germline (reference sequence). Between the trimmed V and J ends, which lost 5 bases and 9 bases, there was a span of 14 bases. The CDR3 here is CASSVRDSSIQYF. The DNA for the CDR3 is TGTGCCAGTAGTGTTCGGGATTCAAGCATTCAGTACTTC.

The gene calls are TRBV3-1 (or the pseudogene TRBV3-2) and TRBJ1-1, with D possibly being TRBD1 (5 bases). Germline V lookup: CDR1 LGHDT, CDR2 YNNKEL (reference sequence). CDR3 length: 14 residues. V gave up 1 base and J gave up 3 bases, with 9 bases separating them. The CDR3 is CASSQGGADTEAFF. In nucleotides, the CDR3 is TGTGCCAGCAGCCAAGGTGGGGCAGACACTGAAGCTTTCTTT.

The chain couples TRBV6-5 to TRBJ2-1; 7 positions agree with TRBD1. After removal of 2 bases from V and 1 base from J, the junction contained 2 bases not matched to a gene. CDR1 is MNHEY and CDR2 is SVGAGI in the germline V gene. This CDR3 contains 15 residues. The CDR3 DNA reads as TGTGCCAGCAGTTACGAGGGGGCGTCCTACAATGAGCAGTTCTTC. Its translation: CASSYEGASYNEQFF.

This chain links TRBV18 with TRBJ2-5; 8 bases are shared with TRBD1. Germline assignment: CDR1 KGHSH and CDR2 LQKENI. This CDR3 is built from 19 residues. V lost 6 bases, J lost 2 bases, and 20 bases stayed unmatched. In DNA form, the CDR3 reads TGTGCCAGCTCTCCCCCGGGTGGTGGTACCGGGACAGGTCAAGAGACCCAGTACTTC. Encoded protein: CASSPPGGGTGTGQETQYF.

The rearrangement uses TRBV2 and TRBJ2-7, with D possibly matching TRBD1 (7 bases). The CDR3 has 14 residues. Germline V gene lookup returns CDR1 SNHLY and CDR2 FYNNEI. With 6 bases removed from V and 2 bases from J, the gap between germline ends came to 14 bases. CDR3 coding DNA: TGTGCCAGCAGGACGCAGGGGGGCACCTACGAGCAGTACTTC. Translated: CASRTQGGTYEQYF.

The chain uses TRBV6-2 or TRBV6-3 and TRBJ1-2; possibly TRBD1 for D (5 bases). Germline V CDR1 and CDR2: MNHEY, SVGEGT. Trimming took off 5 bases at V and 4 bases at J, with 14 bases between the two ends. The CDR3 contains 14 residues. The DNA for the CDR3 is TGTGCCAGCAGTACCAGGGTCGGGGGCTATGGCTACACCTTC. Translating gives CASSTRVGGYGYTF.

J is TRBJ1-1 and V is TRBV4-1; D remains unclear. Germline V CDR1 and CDR2: MGHRA, YSYEKL. Trimming stripped 0 bases from V and 3 bases from J, with 11 bases between. The CDR3 length is 15 residues. Here the CDR3 reads CASSQEGPAYTEAFF. CDR3 nucleotide sequence: TGCGCCAGCAGCCAAGAGGGTCCAGCGTACACTGAAGCTTTCTTT.

This rearrangement joins TRBV14 to TRBJ1-5, with D possibly being TRBD1 (6 bases). This CDR3 contains 13 residues. Germline assignment: CDR1 SGHDN and CDR2 FVKESK. V lost 6 bases and J 7 bases, leaving 13 bases between the germline ends. The CDR3 nucleotides read TGTGCCAGCAGTACAGGGATGGGACAGCCCCAGCATTTT. Its translation: CASSTGMGQPQHF. The whole variable domain, remainder taken from reference TRBV14 and TRBJ1-5, is EAGVTQFPSHSVIEKGQTVTLRCDPISGHDNLYWYRRVMGKEIKFLLHFVKESKQDESGMPNNRFLAERTGGTYSTLKVQPAELEDSGVYFCASSTGMGQPQHFGDGTRLSIL.

V is TRBV6-5 and J is TRBJ1-6; TRBD1 is a possible D gene (5 bases). Germline V gives CDR1 MNHEY, CDR2 SVGAGI. The CDR3 length is 14 residues. V was pared by 2 bases and J by 14 bases, with 16 bases between. The CDR3 nucleotides are TGTGCCAGCAGTTACCTAGCCGGGGGAGTGGCCCTCCACTTT. It codes for CASSYLAGGVALHF.

This clone has just one count. The chain joins TRBV19 to TRBJ2-3; tentatively, D is TRBD2 (5 bases). The V and J ends lost 1 base and 2 bases respectively, with 7 bases between them. The CDR3 contains 14 residues. The V gene's germline CDR1 is LNHDA and CDR2 SQIVND (reference sequence). CDR3 DNA sequence: TGTGCCAGTAGTATAGGCGGGTTCACAGATACGCAGTATTTT. It specifies CASSIGGFTDTQYF.

The J gene is TRBJ1-6, the V gene TRBV10-2; 9 bases line up with TRBD1. The J segment lost 7 bases and the V segment lost 7 bases, leaving 5 bases of the junction unmatched. The CDR3 runs 14 residues. CDR1 WSHSY and CDR2 SAAADI come from the germline V gene. The CDR3 loop is CASNRQGGNSPLHF. In DNA, the CDR3 is TGCGCCAGCAATAGACAGGGGGGGAATTCACCCCTCCACTTT.

This clone showed up just once. V is TRBV6-5 and J is TRBJ1-1; D is uncertain. Trimming removed 0 bases at V and 8 bases at J, with 7 bases between. The germline V gene encodes CDR1 MNHEY and CDR2 SVGAGI. The CDR3 is 12 amino acids. The CDR3 bases are TGTGCCAGCAGTTACTCCTTTGGCGAAGCTTTCTTT. Its protein is CASSYSFGEAFF.

This rearrangement joins TRBV7-2 to TRBJ2-2; TRBD1 is a possible D gene (5 bases). The CDR3 spans 14 residues. The V end was cut by 5 bases, the J end by 7 bases, with 14 bases between. The V gene's germline CDR1 is SGHTA and CDR2 FQGNSA. CDR3 coding DNA: TGTGCCAGCAGCCCCCGAACCACAGGCGGGGAGCTGTTTTTT. Protein product: CASSPRTTGGELFF. The variable domain in full, with the rest retrieved from reference TRBV7-2 and TRBJ2-2, is GAGVSQSPSNKVTEKGKDVELRCDPISGHTALYWYRQSLGQGLEFLIYFQGNSAPDKSGLPSDRFSAERTGGSVSTLTIQRTQQEDSAVYLCASSPRTTGGELFFGEGSRLTVL.

The V and J genes are TRBV27 and TRBJ1-1, with 12 bases fitting TRBD1. The CDR3 spans 23 residues. In germline, CDR1 is MNHEY, CDR2 SMNVEV (reference sequence). V shed 3 bases and J 0 bases; nucleotides not matched to a gene: 23. CDR3 sequence: CASSFLNKYGKPGQGALNTEAFF. The CDR3, as DNA: TGTGCCAGCAGTTTTTTAAATAAGTACGGAAAACCGGGACAGGGGGCCTTGAACACTGAAGCTTTCTTT.